These T cell receptor beta chains were read from a single sample in a study of blood T cell repertoires in COVID-19. Sequenced by immunoSEQ multiplex PCR; TCRdb stores in-frame clones only, minus some. This sample carries 35,000 to 45,000 clones, over 80% of them seen once, and the ten largest clones take 5% to 7%. Sequenced: peripheral blood. The receptors here all came from a man aged 45-65 years with active COVID-19. CDR3s include the opening cysteine and the closing phenylalanine or tryptophan. Each record gives: J gene, V gene, clone size, D gene, CDR3 length, CDR3 protein, CDR3 DNA. D genes are given only for firm matches. Size is omitted from some rows. Given values are once, few, many or a class for expanded clones.

>TRBJ2-2|TRBV7-9|NA|TRBD1|14
CASSLTGATGELFF
TGTGCCAGCAGCTTGACAGGGGCCACCGGGGAGCTGTTTTTT
>TRBJ2-2|TRBV29-1|NA|NA|16
CSASSKGQGNTGELFF
TGCAGCGCCTCGAGTAAGGGACAAGGGAACACCGGGGAGCTGTTTTTT
>TRBJ1-1|TRBV6-2/TRBV6-3|NA|NA|14
CASSYSAENTEAFF
TGTGCCAGCAGTTACTCTGCGGAGAACACTGAAGCTTTCTTT
>TRBJ2-3|TRBV9|NA|TRBD2|15
CASSGLAGGTDTQYF
TGTGCCAGCAGCGGATTAGCGGGAGGCACAGATACGCAGTATTTT
>TRBJ2-5|TRBV7-2|NA|NA|15
CASSLGVRTEETQYF
TGTGCCAGCAGCTTAGGTGTGCGGACAGAAGAGACCCAGTACTTC
>TRBJ2-1|TRBV6-6|NA|TRBD1|14
CAGATGTGTDEQFF
TGTGCCGGAGCAACCGGGACAGGGACCGATGAGCAGTTCTTC
>TRBJ1-5|TRBV18|NA|NA|17
CASSPPIIQGGNQPQHF
TGTGCCAGCTCACCACCGATCATACAGGGCGGCAATCAGCCCCAGCATTTT
>TRBJ2-7|TRBV7-2|NA|NA|12
CASSPEINEQYF
TGTGCCAGCAGCCCGGAGATCAACGAGCAGTACTTC
>TRBJ1-4|TRBV3-1/TRBV3-2|NA|TRBD1|15
CASSQGDSDWEKLFF
TGTGCCAGCAGCCAGGGGGACAGCGACTGGGAAAAACTGTTTTTT
>TRBJ2-3|TRBV6-1|once|TRBD2|19
CASSVCIGTSGGITDTQYF
TGTGCCAGCAGTGTATGCATAGGGACTAGCGGGGGGATCACAGATACGCAGTATTTT
>TRBJ2-3|TRBV21-1|NA|NA|17
CASRQKRAAGGTDTQYF
TGTGCCAGCAGACAGAAAAGGGCAGCGGGAGGCACAGATACGCAGTATTTT
>TRBJ2-3|TRBV9|NA|TRBD1|16
CASSAQGDPYTDTQYF
TGTGCCAGCAGCGCTCAGGGGGACCCCTACACAGATACGCAGTATTTT
>TRBJ2-3|TRBV27|NA|NA|16
CASSKGLATGTDTQYF
TGTGCCAGCAGTAAGGGGCTCGCGACCGGCACAGATACGCAGTATTTT
>TRBJ2-3|TRBV9|NA|NA|13
CTDRGRDKDTQYF
TGTACCGACCGGGGCAGGGACAAAGATACGCAGTATTTT
>TRBJ1-1|TRBV18|NA|TRBD1|14
CASSGDRQNTEAFF
TGTGCCAGCTCTGGGGACAGACAGAACACTGAAGCTTTCTTT
>TRBJ1-3|TRBV27|NA|NA|15
CASRKGKDIGNTIYF
TGTGCCAGCAGAAAAGGTAAGGACATAGGAAACACCATATATTTT
>TRBJ1-1|TRBV7-2|NA|NA|16
CASRKTVGRGDTEAFF
TGTGCCAGCAGGAAAACCGTCGGCCGGGGGGACACTGAAGCTTTCTTT
>TRBJ2-3|TRBV27|NA|TRBD2|15
CASSWSGGTTDTQYF
TGTGCCAGCAGTTGGAGCGGGGGGACCACAGATACGCAGTATTTT
>TRBJ2-6|TRBV10-3|NA|NA|14
CATNSGSGANVLTF
TGTGCCACTAACAGCGGGTCTGGGGCCAACGTCCTGACTTTC
>TRBJ2-1|TRBV19|NA|NA|15
CASSSQAAQYNEQFF
TGTGCCAGTAGCTCCCAAGCGGCCCAATACAATGAGCAGTTCTTC
>TRBJ2-7|TRBV21-1|few|NA|16
CASSKEEQGRFNEQYF
TGTGCCAGCAGCAAAGAGGAACAGGGAAGGTTTAACGAGCAGTACTTC
>TRBJ2-1|TRBV11-2|NA|TRBD1|15
CASSLGGTVYNEQFF
TGTGCCAGCAGCTTAGGGGGGACAGTCTACAATGAGCAGTTCTTC
>TRBJ2-4|TRBV6-2/TRBV6-3|once|TRBD2|19
CASSYEPRAGGWYKNIQYF
TGTGCCAGCAGTTATGAGCCTCGGGCGGGAGGATGGTACAAAAACATTCAGTACTTC
>TRBJ2-1|TRBV11-3|NA|TRBD1|15
CASSPRTGLGNEQFF
TGTGCCAGCAGCCCCCGGACAGGGCTTGGAAATGAGCAGTTCTTC
>TRBJ1-1|TRBV9|NA|TRBD1|13
CASSLGTATEAFF
TGTGCCAGCAGCCTTGGGACAGCCACTGAAGCTTTCTTT
>TRBJ2-5|TRBV6-2/TRBV6-3|NA|TRBD2|16
CASSAATSGIQETQYF
TGTGCCAGCAGTGCCGCCACTAGCGGAATCCAAGAGACCCAGTACTTC